One and the same sample provided the 17 T cell receptor beta chains below, sequenced in a study of blood T cell repertoires in COVID-19. Some clones are missing from TCRdb's copy, which holds only in-frame ones; the method was immunoSEQ multiplex PCR. This sample carries around 180,000 clones, around two thirds of them seen once, and the ten largest clones take about 3%. The material sequenced was peripheral blood. These receptors all come from an elderly woman with acute or convalescent COVID-19.

The chain uses TRBV6-6 and TRBJ2-1, with TRBD1 as a possible D gene (7 bases). The CDR3 has 13 residues. The V gene's germline CDR1 is MNHNY and CDR2 SVGAGI (reference sequence). The V end was cut by 8 bases, the J end by 10 bases, with 18 bases between. The CDR3 spells CASGPRGAREQFF. In DNA form, the CDR3 reads TGTGCCAGCGGCCCCAGGGGGGCACGAGAGCAGTTCTTC.

This chain links TRBV5-1 with TRBJ2-3; 10 bases map to TRBD1. Looked up from germline, CDR1 is SGHRS and CDR2 is YFSETQ. The CDR3 covers 15 residues. The V segment lost 3 bases and the J segment 1 base; nucleotides outside the gene matches: 2. The CDR3 sequence is CASSYGTGGTDTQYF. CDR3 DNA sequence: TGCGCCAGCAGCTACGGGACAGGGGGCACAGATACGCAGTATTTT.

This chain connects TRBV9 to TRBJ2-5, with D possibly being TRBD2 (5 bases). V dropped 1 base and J dropped 4 bases, with 11 bases sitting between them. Germline CDR1 reads SGDLS; CDR2 reads YYNGEE. There are 14 residues in the CDR3. The CDR3 loop is CASSVRSRGETQYF. CDR3 nucleotide sequence: TGTGCCAGCAGCGTAAGGTCTCGGGGAGAGACCCAGTACTTC.

This chain connects TRBV6-1 to TRBJ2-1, with a tentative D call TRBD2 (6 bases). Trimming stripped 2 bases from V and 9 bases from J, with 14 bases between. Germline lookup yields CDR1 MNHNS and CDR2 SASEGT. This CDR3 is built from 14 residues. CDR3 loop: CASSESGLPGEQFF. DNA of the CDR3: TGTGCCAGCAGTGAATCCGGACTACCTGGTGAGCAGTTCTTC.

This chain joins TRBV7-9 and TRBJ1-1, with unresolved D. Trimming shortened V by 1 base and J by 4 bases, and 4 bases separated the two germline ends. The germline gives CDR1 SEHNR, CDR2 FQNEAQ (reference sequence). The CDR3 loop spans 12 amino acids. Here the CDR3 DNA reads TGTGCCAGCAGCTTAGACACCACTGAAGCTTTCTTT. It encodes CASSLDTTEAFF. Filled out from reference TRBV7-9 and TRBJ1-1, the complete variable domain reads DTGVSQNPRHKITKRGQNVTFRCDPISEHNRLYWYRQTLGQGPEFLTYFQNEAQLEKSRLLSDRFSAERPKGSFSTLEIQRTEQGDSAMYLCASSLDTTEAFFGQGTRLTVV.

This clone has more than one count but fewer than ten. The chain employs TRBV5-4 and TRBJ2-5; 9 bases are shared with TRBD2. Trimming took 4 bases from V and 2 from J; bases not matched to a gene: 9. The CDR3 has 16 amino acids. Per germline, CDR1 SGHNT and CDR2 YYREEE (reference sequence). The CDR3 is CASSGGSSGRQETQYF. DNA of the CDR3: TGTGCCAGCAGCGGGGGAAGTAGCGGGAGACAAGAGACCCAGTACTTC.

The chain recombines TRBV11-3 with TRBJ2-4; TRBD1 is a possible D gene (6 bases). The CDR3 runs to 13 residues. Deletions cut 0 bases from V and 7 bases from J, with 7 bases between. Germline loops: CDR1 SGHNT, CDR2 YENEEA. The CDR3: CASSLDQGNIQYF. The CDR3 nucleotides are TGTGCCAGCAGCTTAGATCAGGGGAACATTCAGTACTTC.

The chain recombines TRBV19 with TRBJ2-2, with 8 bases fitting TRBD2. The CDR3 has 19 residues. Germline CDR1 and CDR2: LNHDA and SQIVND (reference sequence). The V segment lost 3 bases and the J segment 3 bases; nucleotides outside the gene matches: 15. The CDR3: CASSIIEAGAIRDTGELFF. In DNA form, the CDR3 reads TGTGCCAGTAGTATTATAGAAGCGGGAGCGATTCGTGACACCGGGGAGCTGTTTTTT.

The chain combines TRBV13 with TRBJ2-1, with TRBD2 matching over 15 bases. Germline loops: CDR1 PRHDT, CDR2 FYEKMQ (reference sequence). The CDR3 sequence is 19 residues long. The V gene end was trimmed by 5 bases and the J gene end by 0 bases; junction bases not matched to a gene: 8. The CDR3, as DNA: TGTGCCAGCAGCCTGGGACTAGCGGGGGGATTTAGCTCCTACAATGAGCAGTTCTTC. It translates to CASSLGLAGGFSSYNEQFF.

The CDR3 spells CASSFPSGEQYF. The CDR3 coding sequence is TGTGCCAGCAGCTTTCCCTCCGGGGAGCAGTACTTC. J is TRBJ2-7 and V is TRBV5-4, with D unclear. Germline V gene lookup returns CDR1 SGHNT and CDR2 YYREEE (reference sequence). This CDR3 spans 12 amino acids. The ends were cut back, 2 bases at V and 7 bases at J, with 10 bases in the middle.

The rearrangement joins TRBV24-1 to TRBJ2-3; D may be TRBD2 (6 bases). CDR1 is KGHDR and CDR2 is SFDVKD in the germline V gene. Trimming left V 9 bases short and J 0 bases short, with 12 bases between. CDR3 size: 14 residues. CDR3 loop: CATSGGMSTDTQYF. The CDR3 DNA reads as TGTGCCACCTCCGGCGGGATGAGCACAGATACGCAGTATTTT.

The rearrangement joins TRBV4-2 to TRBJ2-3; D perhaps matches TRBD2 (5 bases). The V gene lost 0 bases and the J gene lost 1 base, with 14 bases spanning the gap. Germline loops: CDR1 LGHNA, CDR2 YNFKEQ. CDR3 length: 17 residues. The CDR3 protein is CASSQDPSGKRTDTQYF. DNA for the CDR3: TGTGCCAGCAGCCAAGACCCGTCCGGGAAACGCACAGATACGCAGTATTTT.

This chain connects TRBV24-1 to TRBJ2-5; D gene unclear. V lost 4 bases, J lost 1 base, and 12 bases lay in between. The CDR3 spans 15 residues. The germline V gene encodes CDR1 KGHDR and CDR2 SFDVKD. CDR3 DNA: TGTGCCACCAGTGAGCGCGGAATAAGCCAAGAGACCCAGTACTTC. Translating gives CATSERGISQETQYF.

This clone was seen only a few times. This chain joins TRBV27 and TRBJ1-2; D may be TRBD1 (5 bases). V lost 5 bases to trimming and J lost 3 bases, with 16 bases between them. CDR3 length equals 15 residues. The germline gives CDR1 MNHEY, CDR2 SMNVEV (reference sequence). CDR3 protein: CASSPPGAQYYGYTF. Here the CDR3 DNA reads TGTGCCAGCAGTCCTCCTGGGGCGCAGTACTATGGCTACACCTTC.

The chain has TRBV23-1 and TRBJ2-1, with TRBD2 identical over 11 bases. Being an ORF, TRBV23-1 has a function that is uncertain. The CDR3 consists of 16 residues. The V and J ends lost 2 bases and 4 bases, in that order; junction bases with no gene match: 4. The CDR3 spells CASSQTSGRTYNEQFF. The CDR3 DNA is TGCGCCAGCAGTCAAACTAGCGGGAGAACGTACAATGAGCAGTTCTTC.

The chain is built from TRBV3-1 (or the pseudogene TRBV3-2) and TRBJ2-7, with a weak D call TRBD2 (5 bases). The CDR3 loop spans 14 amino acids. V was clipped by 2 bases and J by 0 bases, with 8 bases between them. The V gene's germline CDR1 is LGHDT and CDR2 YNNKEL (reference sequence). CDR3 region: CASSQSGSSYEQYF. The CDR3 DNA is TGTGCCAGCAGCCAATCTGGGAGCTCCTACGAGCAGTACTTC.

The rearrangement links TRBV5-5 to TRBJ2-7, with D possibly TRBD2 on 6 matching bases. Between the trimmed V and J ends, which lost 2 bases and 4 bases, there was a span of 16 bases. The CDR3 covers 15 residues. Germline V gene sequence: CDR1 SGHKS, CDR2 YYEKEE (reference sequence). The CDR3 region is CASSLSLGLDYEQYF. The CDR3 DNA follows: TGTGCCAGCAGCTTAAGTCTGGGACTCGATTACGAGCAGTACTTC.